The clone carrying this T cell receptor beta chain appeared a few times. This sample's time point: sample taken at primary tumor resection. Material for sequencing was whole RNA from tumor, nontumor lung or frozen PBMC, left unsorted. A total of 72 untreated early-stage non-small cell lung cancer patients served as donors. Each TCR cDNA molecule carried a unique molecular identifier. Each CDR3 protein is one row after TCRdb ran MiXCR on the 5' RACE reads. The sample carries some 44,000 distinct CDR3 sequences, approximately 13% recorded once. This entry belongs to a study of spatial heterogeneity in lung cancer. Overall study: Beta-chain sequences were consistently detected more often than alpha-chain sequences. On average, each unique TCR and UMI combination appeared more than ten times in raw reads.

The CDR3 extends over 12 amino acids. Germline V gene lookup returns CDR1 SGHTA and CDR2 FQGNSA. V lost 5 bases and J 10 bases, leaving 12 bases between the germline ends. The chain links TRBV7-2 to TRBJ2-1; D not resolved. The TCR comes from a male donor with early-stage non-small cell lung cancer. The material sequenced was PBMCs, taken at surgery. The DNA for the CDR3 is TGTGCCAGCAGCCAAGTTAGTTCCGAGCAGTTCTTC. It yields the protein CASSQVSSEQFF.